The present T cell receptor (beta chain) was sequenced within a study of vaccination effects on CD4 cells after COVID-19. Study as a whole: Two convalescent donors provided samples 16 days and one week before vaccination.

V was cut by 4 bases and J by 0 bases, with 13 bases left in between. The CDR3 totals 15 residues. Per the germline V gene, CDR1 is SGHTA and CDR2 is FQGNSA. Antigen-specific CD4+ T cells were first expanded with viral peptide pools by the ViraFEST assay and only then sequenced. Culture proceeded for approximately 9 days, and CD4+ T cells were then isolated. The person was diagnosed with PCR-confirmed SARS-CoV-2 infection between March and December 2020. Days 3 and 7 were when half the medium was replaced with IL-2 medium. Data came from immunoSEQ multiplex PCR; TCRdb stores just in-frame clones and leaves some out. The sample lists 30,000 to 35,000 clones, 72% occurring once. In regard to this clone: Its antigen is unidentified.

The chain is built from TRBV7-2 and TRBJ2-7; D may correspond to TRBD1 or TRBD2 (6 bases each). Sequencing used CD4+ T cells from PBMCs cultured with a peptide pool, obtained before COVID-19 vaccination. The TCR sequence derives from a human donor who had a prior SARS-CoV-2 infection. CDR3 protein: CASSWQGGSSYEQYF. DNA of the CDR3: TGTGCCAGCAGCTGGCAAGGGGGGAGCTCCTACGAGCAGTACTTC.